This T cell receptor beta chain is drawn from a study of T cells after yellow fever vaccination. MiXCR, applied by TCRdb to the 5' RACE reads, yields one record per CDR3 protein. This repertoire shows under 350,000 distinct CDR3 sequences, over 4% found once; its top ten account for approximately 25%. The CDR3 has 13 residues. The V gene's germline CDR1 is LGHNA and CDR2 YNFKEQ. V gave up 8 bases and J gave up 0 bases, with 5 bases separating them. This clonotype was detected only a few times. The specimen comprised PBMCs, sampled 5 days after the yellow fever booster vaccination. The source of this sequence is a man younger than 35 who received the YFV17D yellow fever vaccine. This rearrangement joins TRBV4-2 to TRBJ1-6, with D unclear. CDR3 residues: CASSSSYNSPLHF. CDR3 DNA sequence: TGTGCCAGCTCGAGCTCCTATAATTCACCCCTCCACTTT.